Sequencing of this T cell receptor beta chain was carried out in a study of OX40 agonist ivuxolimab in advanced cancers. Overall study context: The study gave patients intravenous ivuxolimab at 0.01 to 10 mg/kg every 2 weeks. General study findings and limits: The specificity for antigen of the expanded peripheral T cells was not determined.

TCRdb's table, derived via immunoSEQ multiplex PCR, lists solely in-frame clones and lacks some. This table has about 67,000 clones, about 88% appearing once. As regards this clone: Its specificity is unknown. The junction shows a germline mismatch at one end, possibly a read error.

The CDR3 totals 14 residues. The germline CDR1 and CDR2 sequences are ENHRY and SYGVKD. This receptor was identified in an adult with an advanced solid tumor such as melanoma, head and neck, liver or kidney cancer. The chain carries TRBV10-3 and TRBJ2-3, with D possibly matching TRBD1 (7 bases). Source: CD4+ or CD8+ T cells sorted from blood, taken in a trial of the OX40 agonist ivuxolimab. Written as DNA, the CDR3 is TGTGCCATCAGTGACCAGGAAGGGGGCGGGACGCGGTATTTT. It specifies CAISDQEGGGTRYF.